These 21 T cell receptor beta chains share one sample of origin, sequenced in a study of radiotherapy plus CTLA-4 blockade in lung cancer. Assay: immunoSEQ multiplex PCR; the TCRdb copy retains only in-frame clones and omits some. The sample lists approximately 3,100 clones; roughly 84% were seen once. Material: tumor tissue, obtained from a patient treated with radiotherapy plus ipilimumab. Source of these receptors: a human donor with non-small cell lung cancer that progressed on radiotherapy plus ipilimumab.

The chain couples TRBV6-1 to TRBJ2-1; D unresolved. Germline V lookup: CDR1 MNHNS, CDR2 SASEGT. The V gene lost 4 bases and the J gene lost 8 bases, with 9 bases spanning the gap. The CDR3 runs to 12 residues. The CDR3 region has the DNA TGTGCCAGCAGTGGTGTCGGCTATGAGCAGTTCTTC. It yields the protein CASSGVGYEQFF.

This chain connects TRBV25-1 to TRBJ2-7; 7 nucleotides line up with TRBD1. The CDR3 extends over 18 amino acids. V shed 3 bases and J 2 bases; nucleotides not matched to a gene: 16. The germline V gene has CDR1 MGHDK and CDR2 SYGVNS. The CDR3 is CASSEAPGGTGTTYEQYF. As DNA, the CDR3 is TGTGCCAGCAGTGAGGCTCCAGGGGGTACAGGGACAACCTACGAGCAGTACTTC.

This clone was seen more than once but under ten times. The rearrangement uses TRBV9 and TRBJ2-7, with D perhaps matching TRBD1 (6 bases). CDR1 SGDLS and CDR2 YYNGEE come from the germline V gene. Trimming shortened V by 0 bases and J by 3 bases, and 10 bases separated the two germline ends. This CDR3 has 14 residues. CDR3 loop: CASSVGQAFYEQYF. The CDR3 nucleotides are TGTGCCAGCAGCGTAGGACAGGCGTTCTACGAGCAGTACTTC. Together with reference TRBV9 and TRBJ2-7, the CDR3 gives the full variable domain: DSGVTQTPKHLITATGQRVTLRCSPRSGDLSVYWYQQSLDQGLQFLIQYYNGEERAKGNILERFSAQQFPDLHSELNLSSLELGDSALYFCASSVGQAFYEQYFGPGTRLTVT.

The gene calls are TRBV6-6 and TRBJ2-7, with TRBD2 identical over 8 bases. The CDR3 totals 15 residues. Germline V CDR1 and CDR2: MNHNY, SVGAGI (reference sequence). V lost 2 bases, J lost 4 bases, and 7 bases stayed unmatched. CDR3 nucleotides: TGTGCCAGCAGTTACAGTTCGGGGGGGAAGTACGAGCAGTACTTC. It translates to CASSYSSGGKYEQYF.

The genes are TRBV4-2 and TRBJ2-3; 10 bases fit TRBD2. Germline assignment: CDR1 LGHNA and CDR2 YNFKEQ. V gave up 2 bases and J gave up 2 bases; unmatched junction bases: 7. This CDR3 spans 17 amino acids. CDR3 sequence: CASSQTWTSGNTDTQYF. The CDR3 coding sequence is TGTGCCAGCAGCCAAACCTGGACTAGCGGTAACACAGATACGCAGTATTTT.

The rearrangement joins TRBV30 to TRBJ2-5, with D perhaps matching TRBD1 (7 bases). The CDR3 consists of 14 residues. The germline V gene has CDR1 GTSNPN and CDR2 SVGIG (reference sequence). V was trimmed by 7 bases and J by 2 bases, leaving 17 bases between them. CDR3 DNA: TGTGCCTTTTTCAGGGGGGATTCTCAAGAGACCCAGTACTTC. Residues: CAFFRGDSQETQYF.

CDR3 residues: CASSRQDNEQFF. In nucleotides, the CDR3 is TGTGCCAGCAGCAGACAAGACAATGAGCAGTTCTTC. The V call is TRBV13, the J call TRBJ2-1; D remains ambiguous. CDR1 PRHDT and CDR2 FYEKMQ come from the germline V gene (reference sequence). V lost 5 bases and J lost 5, with 7 bases in between. CDR3 size: 12 residues.

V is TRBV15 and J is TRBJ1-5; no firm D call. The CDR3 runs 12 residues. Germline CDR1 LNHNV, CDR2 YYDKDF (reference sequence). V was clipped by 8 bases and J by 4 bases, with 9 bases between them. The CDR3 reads CATAQENQPQHF. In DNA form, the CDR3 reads TGTGCCACCGCCCAGGAAAATCAGCCCCAGCATTTT.

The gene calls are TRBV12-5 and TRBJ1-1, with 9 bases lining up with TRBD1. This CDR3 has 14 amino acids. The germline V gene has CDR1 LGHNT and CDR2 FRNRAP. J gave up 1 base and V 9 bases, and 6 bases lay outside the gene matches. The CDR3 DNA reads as TGTGCTAGCACAGGGGGCGATGGGAACACTGAAGCTTTCTTT. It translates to CASTGGDGNTEAFF.

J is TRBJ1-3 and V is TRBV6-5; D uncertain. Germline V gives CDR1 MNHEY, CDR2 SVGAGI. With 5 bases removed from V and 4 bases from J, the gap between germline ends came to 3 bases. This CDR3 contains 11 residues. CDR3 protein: CASSRGNTIYF. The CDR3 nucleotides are TGTGCCAGCAGTAGGGGAAACACCATATATTTT.

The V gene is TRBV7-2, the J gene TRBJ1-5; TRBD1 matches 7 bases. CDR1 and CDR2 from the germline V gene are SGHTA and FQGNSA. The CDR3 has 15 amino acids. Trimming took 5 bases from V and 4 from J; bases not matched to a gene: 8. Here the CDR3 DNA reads TGTGCCAGCAGCGAGAACCGGGACAGAAATCAGCCCCAGCATTTT. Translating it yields CASSENRDRNQPQHF.

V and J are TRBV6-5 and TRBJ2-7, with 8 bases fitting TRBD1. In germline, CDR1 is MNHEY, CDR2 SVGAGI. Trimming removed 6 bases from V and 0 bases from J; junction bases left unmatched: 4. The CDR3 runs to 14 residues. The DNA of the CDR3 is TGTGCCAGCAGACAGGGGGTAAGCTCCTACGAGCAGTACTTC. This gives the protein CASRQGVSSYEQYF.

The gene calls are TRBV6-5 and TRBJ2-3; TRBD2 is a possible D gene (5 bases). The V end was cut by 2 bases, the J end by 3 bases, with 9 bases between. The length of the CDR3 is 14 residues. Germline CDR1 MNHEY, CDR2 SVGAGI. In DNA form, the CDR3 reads TGTGCCAGCAGTTACCGTCCGGGGACAGATACGCAGTATTTT. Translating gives CASSYRPGTDTQYF.

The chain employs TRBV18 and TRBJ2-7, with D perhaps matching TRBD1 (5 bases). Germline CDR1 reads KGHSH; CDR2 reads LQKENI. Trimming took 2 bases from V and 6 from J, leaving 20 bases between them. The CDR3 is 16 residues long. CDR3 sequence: CASSPRGAGSMVEQYF. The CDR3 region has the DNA TGTGCCAGCTCACCAAGAGGTGCAGGGTCGATGGTCGAGCAGTACTTC.

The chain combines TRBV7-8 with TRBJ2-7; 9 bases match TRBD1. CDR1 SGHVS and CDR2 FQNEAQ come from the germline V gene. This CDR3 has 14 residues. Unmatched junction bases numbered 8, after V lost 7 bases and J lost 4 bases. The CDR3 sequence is CASNAQGASYEQYF. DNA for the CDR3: TGTGCCAGCAACGCACAGGGGGCTTCGTACGAGCAGTACTTC. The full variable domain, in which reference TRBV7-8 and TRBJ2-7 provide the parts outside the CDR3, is GAGVSQSPRYKVAKRGQDVALRCDPISGHVSLFWYQQALGQGPEFLTYFQNEAQLDKSGLPSDRFFAERPEGSVSTLKIQRTQQEDSAVYLCASNAQGASYEQYFGPGTRLTVT.

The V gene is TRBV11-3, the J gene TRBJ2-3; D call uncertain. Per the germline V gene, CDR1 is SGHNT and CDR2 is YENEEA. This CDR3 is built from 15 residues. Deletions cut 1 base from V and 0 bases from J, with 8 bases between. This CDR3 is CASSLGPVSTDTQYF. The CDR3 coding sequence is TGTGCCAGCAGCTTAGGTCCGGTTAGCACAGATACGCAGTATTTT.

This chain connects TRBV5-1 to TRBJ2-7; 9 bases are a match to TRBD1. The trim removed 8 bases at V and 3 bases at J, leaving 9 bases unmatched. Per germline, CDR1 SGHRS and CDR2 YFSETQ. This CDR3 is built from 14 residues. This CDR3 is CASATGTGSYEQYF. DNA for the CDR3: TGCGCCAGTGCTACCGGGACAGGGAGCTACGAGCAGTACTTC.

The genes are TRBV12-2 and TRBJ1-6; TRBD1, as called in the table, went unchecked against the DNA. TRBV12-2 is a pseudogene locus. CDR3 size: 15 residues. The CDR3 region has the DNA TGTGCAAGTCGCTTCCGGGACAGGGGTAATTCACCCCTCCACTTT. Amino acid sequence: CASRFRDRGNSPLHF.

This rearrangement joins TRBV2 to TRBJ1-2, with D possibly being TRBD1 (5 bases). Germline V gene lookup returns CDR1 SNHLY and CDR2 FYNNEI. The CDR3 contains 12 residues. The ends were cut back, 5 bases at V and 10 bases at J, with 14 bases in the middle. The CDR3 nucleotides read TGTGCCAGCAGTTACCAGGGTACAGCCTACACCTTC. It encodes CASSYQGTAYTF.

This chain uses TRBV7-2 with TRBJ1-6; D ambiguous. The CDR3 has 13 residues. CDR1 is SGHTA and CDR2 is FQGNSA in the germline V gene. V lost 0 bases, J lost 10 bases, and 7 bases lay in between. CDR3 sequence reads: CASSLAMRSPLHF. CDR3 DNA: TGTGCCAGCAGCTTAGCTATGAGGTCACCCCTCCACTTT.

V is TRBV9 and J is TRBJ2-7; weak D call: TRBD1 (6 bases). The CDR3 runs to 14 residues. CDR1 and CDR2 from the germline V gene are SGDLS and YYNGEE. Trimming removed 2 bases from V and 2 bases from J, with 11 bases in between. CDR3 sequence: CASSVAGVPYEQYF. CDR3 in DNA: TGTGCCAGCAGCGTGGCAGGGGTACCCTACGAGCAGTACTTC.